Following are 10 T cell receptor beta chains from one sample sequenced in a study of shared clonotypes between healthy human individuals. Clones were read by immunoSEQ multiplex PCR, and TCRdb kept only the in-frame ones, dropping some. The sample consists of about 2.1 million clones, around 93% of them appearing once. The naive CD8 population came from CD45RO-negative cells selected for CCR7, without terminally differentiated effector memory CD45RA+ cells. The source material was naive CD8+ T cells from PBMCs. The receptors come from a man between 18 and 29 years old in good health. Some clones in this sample may be carry-over from other donors' samples.

As to this clone: The sample carries other DNA sequences with the same CDR3. This sequence joins TRBV11-2 and TRBJ1-1; D perhaps matches TRBD1 (5 bases). Germline V gene sequence: CDR1 SGHAT, CDR2 FQNNGV. V was cut by 5 bases and J by 2 bases, with 9 bases left in between. This CDR3 is 13 amino acids long. DNA of the CDR3: TGTGCCAGCAGCCAGGGACCCAACACTGAAGCTTTCTTT. Translated, it gives CASSQGPNTEAFF.

The chain employs TRBV9 and TRBJ2-2, with a weak D call TRBD1 (6 bases). Trimming took off 3 bases at V and 5 bases at J, with 14 bases between the two ends. The CDR3 totals 15 residues. Per germline, CDR1 SGDLS and CDR2 YYNGEE. The CDR3 coding sequence is TGTGCCAGCAGCGCCCTCCAGAGGGGGACCGGGGAGCTGTTTTTT. Protein: CASSALQRGTGELFF. The whole variable domain, remainder taken from reference TRBV9 and TRBJ2-2, is DSGVTQTPKHLITATGQRVTLRCSPRSGDLSVYWYQQSLDQGLQFLIQYYNGEERAKGNILERFSAQQFPDLHSELNLSSLELGDSALYFCASSALQRGTGELFFGEGSRLTVL.

The V call is TRBV6-5, the J call TRBJ2-7; TRBD2 might be the D (6 bases). Germline V gene lookup returns CDR1 MNHEY and CDR2 SVGAGI. The V gene lost 2 bases and the J gene lost 1 base, with 12 bases spanning the gap. The CDR3 is 15 amino acids. The DNA of the CDR3 is TGTGCCAGCAGTTACCGGGTCGGGAGTTCCTACGAGCAGTACTTC. Its protein product is CASSYRVGSSYEQYF.

V usage is TRBV14 and J usage is TRBJ2-1, with D unresolved. From germline, CDR1 is SGHDN and CDR2 FVKESK. This CDR3 is built from 12 residues. The V end lost 0 bases, the J end lost 8 bases, and 5 bases lay between the germline ends. CDR3 sequence reads: CASSQEGYEQFF. In nucleotides, the CDR3 is TGTGCCAGCAGCCAAGAAGGGTATGAGCAGTTCTTC.

This sequence joins TRBV5-6 and TRBJ2-4, with D maybe TRBD1 (9 bases). Trimming cost V 3 bases and J 8 bases, with 18 bases left between them. Germline CDR1 and CDR2: SGHDT and YYEEEE. The CDR3 loop spans 15 amino acids. The CDR3 protein is CASSWDRDGRDIQYF. The CDR3, as DNA: TGTGCCAGCAGCTGGGACAGGGACGGGAGGGACATTCAGTACTTC. Supplemented by reference TRBV5-6 and TRBJ2-4, the full variable domain reads DAGVTQSPTHLIKTRGQQVTLRCSPKSGHDTVSWYQQALGQGPQFIFQYYEEEERQRGNFPDRFSGHQFPNYSSELNVNALLLGDSALYLCASSWDRDGRDIQYFGAGTRLSVL.

This sequence joins TRBV6-1 and TRBJ2-1, with 10 bases aligning to TRBD2. CDR1 is MNHNS, CDR2 SASEGT, per germline. Losses at the gene ends were 8 bases for V and 6 bases for J; bases not matched to a gene: 10. CDR3 length equals 15 residues. The CDR3 DNA sequence: TGTGCCAGCGGAGAGCTAGCGGGAGCCCTCAATGAGCAGTTCTTC. The encoded protein is CASGELAGALNEQFF.

The chain couples TRBV9 to TRBJ2-3; no clear D. CDR3 size: 15 residues. Germline CDR1 SGDLS, CDR2 YYNGEE. V lost 4 bases and J lost 3, with 15 bases in between. CDR3 residues: CASSRLITRTDTQYF. CDR3 DNA sequence: TGTGCCAGCAGCCGTCTGATTACTCGAACAGATACGCAGTATTTT.

The rearrangement joins TRBV9 to TRBJ2-1; 7 nucleotides align to TRBD2. This CDR3 spans 17 amino acids. Germline CDR1 and CDR2: SGDLS and YYNGEE. The J segment lost 0 bases and the V segment lost 4 bases, leaving 10 bases of the junction unmatched. The DNA of the CDR3 is TGTGCCAGCAGCAATCACCTAGCGGCTAGCTCCTACAATGAGCAGTTCTTC. It codes for CASSNHLAASSYNEQFF.

This chain connects TRBV11-2 to TRBJ2-3; possible D gene TRBD2, 6 bases. The CDR3 totals 16 residues. Trimming removed 5 bases from V and 0 bases from J, with 15 bases in between. CDR1 SGHAT and CDR2 FQNNGV come from the germline V gene. The CDR3 DNA is TGTGCCAGCAGCATTCTAAGGGGAGGAAGCACAGATACGCAGTATTTT. It is translated as CASSILRGGSTDTQYF. Variable domain in full (rest from reference TRBV11-2 and TRBJ2-3): EAGVAQSPRYKIIEKRQSVAFWCNPISGHATLYWYQQILGQGPKLLIQFQNNGVVDDSQLPKDRFSAERLKGVDSTLKIQPAKLEDSAVYLCASSILRGGSTDTQYFGPGTRLTVL.

The rearrangement uses TRBV11-2 and TRBJ2-7; D is perhaps TRBD1 or TRBD2 (5 bases each). Deletions cut 1 base from V and 4 bases from J, with 14 bases between. This CDR3 is 15 amino acids long. CDR1 and CDR2 (germline): SGHAT, FQNNGV. The CDR3 nucleotides are TGTGCCAGCAGCTTAGGAGCAGGGACGGGGTACGAGCAGTACTTC. Residues: CASSLGAGTGYEQYF. Supplemented by reference TRBV11-2 and TRBJ2-7, the full variable domain reads EAGVAQSPRYKIIEKRQSVAFWCNPISGHATLYWYQQILGQGPKLLIQFQNNGVVDDSQLPKDRFSAERLKGVDSTLKIQPAKLEDSAVYLCASSLGAGTGYEQYFGPGTRLTVT.